This T cell receptor beta chain was identified during a study of blood T cell repertoires in COVID-19. Study overall: In each case, the material was cDNA or gDNA derived from T cells, B-cell-depleted T cells, or PBMCs.

Using immunoSEQ multiplex PCR, the repertoire was profiled, and TCRdb retains in-frame clones only, with some absent. Among 55,000 or so clones listed, around 83% were seen once. The CDR3 totals 14 residues. V shed 6 bases and J 3 bases; nucleotides not matched to a gene: 5. CDR1 SNHLY and CDR2 FYNNEI come from the germline V gene. Sequencing used peripheral blood. The V and J genes are TRBV2 and TRBJ2-3; 8 nucleotides line up with TRBD1. The receptor comes from a man aged 30 to 39 with COVID-19, enrolled during active disease. This CDR3 is CASRRYRGTDTQYF. For the CDR3, the DNA is TGTGCCAGCAGGCGCTACAGGGGGACAGATACGCAGTATTTT.